The 12 T cell receptor beta chains given below trace back to one sample, sequenced in a study of metastatic and nonmetastatic thyroid tumors. TCRdb re-analyzed the PCR reads through MiXCR. The sample carries over 50,000 clones, 25% to 35% recorded once. Patients were all untreated before their thyroid surgery. Source material: blood. The source is a female donor with papillary thyroid cancer or a benign thyroid nodule (not recorded which). Some clones in this sample may be carry-over from other donors' samples.

Comments on this clone: One junction end disagrees with the germline gene, perhaps due to a read error. The same CDR3 arises from other DNA sequences in this sample as well. The chain has TRBV6-1 and TRBJ1-4, with TRBD1 identical over 7 bases. The germline V gene encodes CDR1 MNHNS and CDR2 SASEGT. This CDR3 has 14 amino acids. The CDR3 is CASSDDREGEKLFF. The CDR3 bases are TGCGCCAGCAGTGACGACAGGGAAGGTGAAAAACTGTTTTTT.

This clone was recorded at least ten times. This chain's CDR3 is CASSQSRAGNEQYF. The CDR3 region has the DNA TGTGCCAGCAGCCAATCTAGGGCGGGGAACGAGCAGTACTTC. V and J are TRBV16 and TRBJ2-7, with D perhaps TRBD2 (6 bases). Trimming left V 0 bases short and J 5 bases short, with 11 bases between. CDR3 size: 14 residues. CDR1 is KGHSY, CDR2 FQNENV, per germline. Full variable domain (rest looked up from reference TRBV16 and TRBJ2-7): GEEVAQTPKHLVRGEGQKAKLYCAPIKGHSYVFWYQQVLKNEFKFLISFQNENVFDETGMPKERFSAKCLPNSPCSLEIQATKLEDSAVYFCASSQSRAGNEQYFGPGTRLTVT.

V gene TRBV5-1 combines with J gene TRBJ1-1, with D unclear. Trimming took 0 bases from V and 1 from J, leaving 7 bases between them. The CDR3 loop spans 14 amino acids. The germline CDR1 and CDR2 sequences are SGHRS and YFSETQ. This CDR3 reads CASSLVGGNTEAFF. The DNA of the CDR3 is TGCGCCAGCAGCTTGGTGGGCGGGAACACTGAAGCTTTCTTT.

This clone has ten or more counts. The chain recombines TRBV11-2 with TRBJ1-5; a weak D match, TRBD1 (6 bases). CDR1 is SGHAT and CDR2 is FQNNGV in the germline V gene. The CDR3 has 15 amino acids. V was shortened by 5 bases and J by 5 bases, with 16 bases between the two germline ends. This chain's CDR3 is CASSNSQGIDQPQHF. In DNA, the CDR3 is TGTGCCAGCAGCAACAGCCAGGGGATTGATCAGCCCCAGCATTTT.

CDR3 amino acids: CAWSLDREKLFF. CDR3 DNA: TGTGCCTGGAGTCTCGACCGAGAAAAACTGTTTTTT. J is TRBJ1-4 and V is TRBV30; D ambiguous. CDR3 length: 12 amino acids. Trimming removed 2 bases from V and 8 bases from J, with 9 bases in between. The germline V gene encodes CDR1 GTSNPN and CDR2 SVGIG (reference sequence). Full variable domain (missing parts from reference TRBV30 and TRBJ1-4): SQTIHQWPATLVQPVGSPLSLECTVEGTSNPNLYWYRQAAGRGLQLLFYSVGIGQISSEVPQNLSASRPQDRQFILSSKKLLLSDSGFYLCAWSLDREKLFFGSGTQLSVL.

This clone was observed a handful of times. The genes are TRBV12-3 or TRBV12-4 and TRBJ2-6, with D tentatively TRBD2 (5 bases). The CDR3 loop spans 15 amino acids. Trimming took off 6 bases at V and 2 bases at J, with 11 bases between the two ends. The CDR3 is CASSPGVAGANVLTF. In DNA form, the CDR3 reads TGTGCCAGCAGCCCCGGGGTCGCTGGGGCCAACGTCCTGACTTTC.

The chain combines TRBV6-2 or TRBV6-3 with TRBJ2-1; 12 bases fit TRBD2. Trimming removed 1 base from V and 7 bases from J; junction bases left unmatched: 14. CDR3 length equals 19 residues. Germline values: CDR1 MNHEY, CDR2 SVGEGT. In DNA form, the CDR3 reads TGTGCCAGCAGTTACTTAGCTAGACTAGCGGGAGTTTCGGAGAATGAGCAGTTCTTC. This encodes CASSYLARLAGVSENEQFF.

V gene TRBV6-4 combines with J gene TRBJ1-1; 7 bases line up with TRBD1. The CDR3 is 13 amino acids. From germline, CDR1 is MRHNA and CDR2 SNTAGT. The junction had 6 bases not matched to a gene; V was cut back by 7 bases and J by 4 bases. As DNA, the CDR3 is TGTGCCAGCATAGACAGGGTTGCCACTGAAGCTTTCTTT. It is translated as CASIDRVATEAFF.

The table lists this clone with a few counts. The chain carries TRBV10-3 and TRBJ2-1, with 9 bases aligning to TRBD2. V gave up 0 bases and J gave up 10 bases; unmatched junction bases: 10. CDR1 and CDR2 (germline): ENHRY, SYGVKD. The CDR3 extends over 16 amino acids. In nucleotides, the CDR3 is TGTGCCATCAGTGAGTCGGGAGTCCTAGCGGGACGGGAGCAGTTCTTC. Translated: CAISESGVLAGREQFF.

This clone was recorded a few times. V gene TRBV6-1 combines with J gene TRBJ1-1; D might be TRBD1 (6 bases). Germline V CDR1 and CDR2: MNHNS, SASEGT. The CDR3 runs to 13 residues. V lost 7 bases to trimming and J lost 5 bases, with 14 bases between them. The CDR3, as DNA: TGTGCCAGCACCTCGCCGAGGGGGACTGAAGCTTTCTTT. Amino acids: CASTSPRGTEAFF.

This clone was counted a few times. The junction and the germline gene differ at one end; a read error may be behind it. The chain employs TRBV12-3 or TRBV12-4 and TRBJ1-1; 10 nucleotides match TRBD1. The CDR3 covers 16 residues. The CDR3 protein is CANSSPNGQGVTEAFF. The CDR3 bases are TGTGCCAACAGTTCGCCAAACGGACAGGGGGTTACTGAAGCTTTCTTT.

This clone was seen a few times. The chain is built from TRBV5-6 and TRBJ1-1; TRBD1 matches 9 bases. CDR3 size: 14 residues. From germline, CDR1 is SGHDT and CDR2 YYEEEE. V gave up 1 base and J gave up 6 bases; unmatched junction bases: 4. CDR3 DNA sequence: TGTGCCAGCAGCTTGAGGGACAGGGTTCCTGAAGCTTTCTTT. It specifies CASSLRDRVPEAFF.